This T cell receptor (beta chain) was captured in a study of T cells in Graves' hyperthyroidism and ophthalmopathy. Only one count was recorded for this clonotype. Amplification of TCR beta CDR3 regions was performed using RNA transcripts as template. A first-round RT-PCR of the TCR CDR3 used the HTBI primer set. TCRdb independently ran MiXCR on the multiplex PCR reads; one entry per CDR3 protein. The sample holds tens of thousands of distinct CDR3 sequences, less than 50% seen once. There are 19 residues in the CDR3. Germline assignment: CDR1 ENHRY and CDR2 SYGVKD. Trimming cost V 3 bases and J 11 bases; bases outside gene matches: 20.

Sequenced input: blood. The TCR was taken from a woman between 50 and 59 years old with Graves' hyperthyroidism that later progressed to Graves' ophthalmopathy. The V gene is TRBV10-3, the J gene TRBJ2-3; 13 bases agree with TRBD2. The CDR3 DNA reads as TGTGCCATCAGTGAAAGACTAGCGGGAGGATCTCACTCCTACAATGAGCAGTATTTT. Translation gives CAISERLAGGSHSYNEQYF.